These T cell receptor beta chains were read from a single sample in a study of cytomegalovirus exposure and HLA in healthy donors. This table comes from immunoSEQ multiplex PCR, and its TCRdb copy is limited to in-frame clones, with some not included. The sample shows about 100,000 clones, around 75% of them seen only once. Sequenced material: PBMCs. These receptors were collected from a male donor in good health and CMV-seropositive. Each CDR3 is given with its conserved first and last residue. The order of the fields is D gene, clone size, J gene, V gene, CDR3 protein, CDR3 DNA. D genes are given only for firm matches. The size of a clone is reported for some rows only, either as once, few or many, or as a class for expanded clones.

d_call: NA; clone_size: NA; j_call: TRBJ2-3; v_call: TRBV6-1; cdr3_aa: CASTTGSTDTQYF; cdr3_nt: TGTGCCAGCACAACAGGGAGCACAGATACGCAGTATTTT
d_call: NA; clone_size: NA; j_call: TRBJ1-3; v_call: TRBV10-3; cdr3_aa: CAISEPTTPAGYSGNTIYF; cdr3_nt: TGTGCCATCAGTGAGCCAACAACGCCAGCCGGGTACTCTGGAAACACCATATATTTT
d_call: NA; clone_size: NA; j_call: TRBJ2-1; v_call: TRBV19; cdr3_aa: CASSPLRGAGGNEQFF; cdr3_nt: TGTGCCAGTAGTCCGCTGCGGGGAGCAGGGGGCAATGAGCAGTTCTTC
d_call: TRBD1; clone_size: NA; j_call: TRBJ1-4; v_call: TRBV30; cdr3_aa: CAWRARTGENEKLFF; cdr3_nt: TGTGCCTGGAGGGCTCGGACAGGGGAAAATGAAAAACTGTTTTTT
d_call: NA; clone_size: once; j_call: TRBJ2-5; v_call: TRBV5-1; cdr3_aa: CASSRLGGPETQYF; cdr3_nt: TGCGCCAGCAGCCGGCTGGGGGGGCCTGAGACCCAGTACTTC
d_call: TRBD1; clone_size: NA; j_call: TRBJ2-7; v_call: TRBV6-1; cdr3_aa: CASRRDRASEQYF; cdr3_nt: TGTGCCAGCAGGAGGGACAGGGCGTCCGAGCAGTACTTC
d_call: NA; clone_size: few; j_call: TRBJ2-2; v_call: TRBV2; cdr3_aa: CASSVAGELFF; cdr3_nt: TGTGCCAGCAGTGTCGCCGGGGAGCTGTTTTTT
d_call: NA; clone_size: NA; j_call: TRBJ2-1; v_call: TRBV4-3; cdr3_aa: CASSQDRSYNEQFF; cdr3_nt: TGCGCCAGCAGCCAGGACAGATCCTACAATGAGCAGTTCTTC
d_call: TRBD1; clone_size: NA; j_call: TRBJ1-2; v_call: TRBV4-1; cdr3_aa: CASSQSPQGKWSYTF; cdr3_nt: TGCGCCAGCAGCCAATCCCCACAGGGGAAATGGAGCTACACCTTC
d_call: NA; clone_size: NA; j_call: TRBJ1-1; v_call: TRBV6-5; cdr3_aa: CASSLGRDTEAFF; cdr3_nt: TGTGCCAGCAGTTTAGGGAGGGACACTGAAGCTTTCTTT
d_call: NA; clone_size: once; j_call: TRBJ2-1; v_call: TRBV5-5; cdr3_aa: CASTWGEYNEQFF; cdr3_nt: TGTGCCAGCACATGGGGGGAGTACAATGAGCAGTTCTTC
d_call: TRBD1; clone_size: NA; j_call: TRBJ1-2; v_call: TRBV7-9; cdr3_aa: CSSSLVATGGNYGYTF; cdr3_nt: TGTTCCAGCAGCTTAGTAGCGACAGGGGGTAACTATGGCTACACCTTC
d_call: TRBD1; clone_size: NA; j_call: TRBJ2-6; v_call: TRBV25-1; cdr3_aa: CASSSQGAGANVLTF; cdr3_nt: TGTGCCAGCAGTTCCCAGGGGGCTGGGGCCAACGTCCTGACTTTC
d_call: NA; clone_size: NA; j_call: TRBJ1-1; v_call: TRBV4-2; cdr3_aa: CASSQDATGGSGTEAFF; cdr3_nt: TGTGCCAGCAGCCAAGATGCCACGGGGGGCTCGGGCACTGAAGCTTTCTTT
d_call: TRBD1; clone_size: NA; j_call: TRBJ1-6; v_call: TRBV6-5; cdr3_aa: CASRSLGTGVSPLHF; cdr3_nt: TGTGCCAGCAGATCCCTAGGGACAGGGGTCTCGCCCCTCCACTTT
d_call: NA; clone_size: NA; j_call: TRBJ2-2; v_call: TRBV30; cdr3_aa: CAWNKGVANTGELFF; cdr3_nt: TGTGCCTGGAACAAAGGGGTAGCGAACACCGGGGAGCTGTTTTTT
d_call: TRBD1; clone_size: NA; j_call: TRBJ1-3; v_call: TRBV4-3; cdr3_aa: CASSQLDREVDTIYF; cdr3_nt: TGCGCCAGCAGCCAACTGGACAGGGAGGTGGACACCATATATTTT
d_call: TRBD1; clone_size: NA; j_call: TRBJ2-2; v_call: TRBV5-4; cdr3_aa: CASRAGGADGELFF; cdr3_nt: TGTGCCAGCAGGGCAGGGGGCGCCGACGGGGAGCTGTTTTTT
d_call: TRBD1; clone_size: NA; j_call: TRBJ1-5; v_call: TRBV29-1; cdr3_aa: CSISTGKGDQPQHF; cdr3_nt: TGCAGCATCTCGACAGGGAAGGGGGATCAGCCCCAGCATTTT
d_call: NA; clone_size: NA; j_call: TRBJ2-7; v_call: TRBV19; cdr3_aa: CASSSETTYEQYF; cdr3_nt: TGTGCCAGTAGTTCAGAGACAACCTACGAGCAGTACTTC
d_call: NA; clone_size: NA; j_call: TRBJ1-1; v_call: TRBV19; cdr3_aa: CATNREDNEAFF; cdr3_nt: TGTGCCACTAACCGAGAGGACAACGAAGCTTTCTTT
d_call: TRBD2; clone_size: once; j_call: TRBJ2-3; v_call: TRBV10-3; cdr3_aa: CAIRSGGAGADTQYF; cdr3_nt: TGTGCCATCAGGAGCGGGGGGGCCGGGGCAGATACGCAGTATTTT
d_call: TRBD1; clone_size: once; j_call: TRBJ2-7; v_call: TRBV11-2; cdr3_aa: CASSLPPRTGREQYF; cdr3_nt: TGTGCCAGCAGCTTACCCCCGCGGACAGGGCGCGAGCAGTACTTC
d_call: TRBD1; clone_size: few; j_call: TRBJ2-2; v_call: TRBV4-3; cdr3_aa: CASSPDRGTGELFF; cdr3_nt: TGCGCCAGCAGCCCGGACAGGGGCACCGGGGAGCTGTTTTTT
d_call: NA; clone_size: once; j_call: TRBJ2-2; v_call: TRBV7-6; cdr3_aa: CASSLVDSRNTGELFF; cdr3_nt: TGTGCCAGCAGCTTAGTGGACAGCCGAAACACCGGGGAGCTGTTTTTT
d_call: NA; clone_size: NA; j_call: TRBJ2-7; v_call: TRBV28; cdr3_aa: CASRETGDHEQYF; cdr3_nt: TGTGCCAGCAGAGAGACGGGGGACCACGAGCAGTACTTC
d_call: TRBD1; clone_size: NA; j_call: TRBJ1-6; v_call: TRBV18; cdr3_aa: CASSPTGDRVTSPLHF; cdr3_nt: TGTGCCAGCTCTCCGACAGGGGATCGTGTTACTTCACCCCTCCACTTT
d_call: NA; clone_size: NA; j_call: TRBJ2-5; v_call: TRBV4-3; cdr3_aa: CASSQSVRETQYF; cdr3_nt: TGCGCCAGCAGCCAATCTGTCCGGGAGACCCAGTACTTC
d_call: NA; clone_size: NA; j_call: TRBJ2-7; v_call: TRBV5-8; cdr3_aa: CASSLEFLGRTLSYEQYF; cdr3_nt: TGTGCCAGCAGCTTGGAGTTTTTGGGCAGGACACTCTCCTACGAGCAGTACTTC
d_call: NA; clone_size: NA; j_call: TRBJ2-7; v_call: TRBV18; cdr3_aa: CASSPAGVNEQYF; cdr3_nt: TGTGCCAGCTCACCAGCAGGGGTCAACGAGCAGTACTTC
d_call: NA; clone_size: NA; j_call: TRBJ1-1; v_call: TRBV30; cdr3_aa: CAWSPLRGRDTEAFF; cdr3_nt: TGTGCCTGGAGCCCTCTCAGGGGCAGGGACACTGAAGCTTTCTTT
d_call: NA; clone_size: NA; j_call: TRBJ1-2; v_call: TRBV7-2; cdr3_aa: CASSFQAYGYTF; cdr3_nt: TGTGCCAGCAGCTTTCAGGCTTATGGCTACACCTTC
d_call: NA; clone_size: NA; j_call: TRBJ1-2; v_call: TRBV2; cdr3_aa: CASRDTSNYGYTF; cdr3_nt: TGTGCCAGCAGGGACACCTCTAACTATGGCTACACCTTC
d_call: NA; clone_size: NA; j_call: TRBJ1-4; v_call: TRBV5-4; cdr3_aa: CASSNTENEKLFF; cdr3_nt: TGTGCCAGCAGCAATACAGAGAATGAAAAACTGTTTTTT
d_call: TRBD1; clone_size: NA; j_call: TRBJ2-1; v_call: TRBV5-1; cdr3_aa: CASSLTGDYNEQFF; cdr3_nt: TGCGCCAGCAGCTTGACAGGGGACTACAATGAGCAGTTCTTC
d_call: TRBD1; clone_size: NA; j_call: TRBJ1-5; v_call: TRBV27; cdr3_aa: CASSSGTGGNNQPQHF; cdr3_nt: TGTGCCAGCAGTTCCGGGACAGGGGGTAACAATCAGCCCCAGCATTTT
d_call: NA; clone_size: few; j_call: TRBJ2-7; v_call: TRBV7-8; cdr3_aa: CASSLALGGGYEQYF; cdr3_nt: TGTGCCAGCAGCTTAGCTCTAGGGGGTGGATACGAGCAGTACTTC
d_call: NA; clone_size: few; j_call: TRBJ1-1; v_call: TRBV12-5; cdr3_aa: CASGSGVNTEAFF; cdr3_nt: TGTGCTAGTGGTTCAGGCGTGAACACTGAAGCTTTCTTT
d_call: NA; clone_size: NA; j_call: TRBJ2-7; v_call: TRBV2; cdr3_aa: CASSYFSYEQYF; cdr3_nt: TGTGCCAGCAGCTACTTCTCCTACGAGCAGTACTTC
d_call: NA; clone_size: NA; j_call: TRBJ2-7; v_call: TRBV19; cdr3_aa: CASKGQGEYEQYF; cdr3_nt: TGTGCCAGTAAGGGGCAGGGTGAATACGAGCAGTACTTC
d_call: TRBD1; clone_size: few; j_call: TRBJ2-7; v_call: TRBV6-4; cdr3_aa: CASRTGGSYEQYF; cdr3_nt: TGTGCCAGCAGGACAGGGGGCTCCTACGAGCAGTACTTC
d_call: NA; clone_size: NA; j_call: TRBJ1-1; v_call: TRBV12-5; cdr3_aa: CASGLGVRTEAFF; cdr3_nt: TGTGCTAGTGGTTTAGGGGTCAGGACTGAAGCTTTCTTT